Following are 17 T cell receptor beta chains from one sample sequenced in a study of cytomegalovirus exposure and HLA in healthy donors. In the PCR, 60 Vbeta and 13 Jbeta primers were used. The table came from immunoSEQ multiplex PCR; TCRdb's copy has only in-frame clones and leaves some out. The sample totals 100,000 to 150,000 clones; its top ten clones hold about 2.2%. Material for sequencing was PBMCs. These receptors all stem from a man in his forties in good health and CMV-seronegative.

The chain is built from TRBV6-5 and TRBJ1-1; 7 nucleotides match TRBD1. This CDR3 has 16 amino acids. Germline CDR1 is MNHEY and CDR2 is SVGAGI. V gave up 4 bases and J gave up 4 bases; unmatched junction bases: 12. In DNA form, the CDR3 reads TGTGCCAGCAGTTCTATAGGGGGCTTTGGGGGCACTGAAGCTTTCTTT. Protein sequence: CASSSIGGFGGTEAFF.

The gene calls are TRBV6-6 and TRBJ2-2; 10 bases match TRBD2. This CDR3 is 16 amino acids long. V gave up 5 bases and J gave up 6 bases; unmatched junction bases: 9. Germline loops: CDR1 MNHNY, CDR2 SVGAGI (reference sequence). As DNA, the CDR3 is TGTGCCAGCAGTCTCGGACTAGCGGCGAAAGCCGGGGAGCTGTTTTTT. It codes for CASSLGLAAKAGELFF.

V is TRBV6-6 and J is TRBJ1-2, with 9 bases matching TRBD1. CDR1 is MNHNY and CDR2 is SVGAGI in the germline V gene (reference sequence). The CDR3 is 14 amino acids. J was trimmed by 1 base and V by 7 bases; bases with no gene match: 4. The CDR3 coding sequence is TGTGCCAGCATTCGACAGGGGGTTAACTATGGCTACACCTTC. This translates into CASIRQGVNYGYTF.

CDR3 sequence: CASSLNSGTVSYEQYF. The CDR3 DNA follows: TGCGCCAGCAGCTTGAATTCCGGGACAGTTTCCTACGAGCAGTACTTC. The rearrangement uses TRBV5-1 and TRBJ2-7, with TRBD1 matching over 7 bases. CDR3 length: 16 residues. Germline lookup yields CDR1 SGHRS and CDR2 YFSETQ. V lost 1 base and J lost 1; bases outside the gene matches: 8.

CDR3 in DNA: TGTGCCAGTAGTTCGCCTCCTGGGACAGGGTCGGGCGGCTACACCTTC. Protein sequence: CASSSPPGTGSGGYTF. V gene TRBV19 combines with J gene TRBJ1-2, with 9 positions matching TRBD1. The V gene's germline CDR1 is LNHDA and CDR2 SQIVND (reference sequence). CDR3 length: 16 amino acids. Losses at the gene ends were 5 bases for V and 8 bases for J; bases not matched to a gene: 15.

The V gene is TRBV13, the J gene TRBJ2-7, with 9 bases matching TRBD2. The ends lost 5 bases at V and 3 bases at J; junction bases unmatched: 2. In germline, CDR1 is PRHDT, CDR2 FYEKMQ (reference sequence). This CDR3 is 13 amino acids long. The CDR3 DNA is TGTGCCAGCAGCACGACTAGCGGCTACGAGCAGTACTTC. It specifies CASSTTSGYEQYF.

V usage is TRBV2 and J usage is TRBJ1-2; D is perhaps TRBD1 (5 bases). This CDR3 region has 11 residues. V lost 6 bases to trimming and J lost 6 bases, with 8 bases between them. Germline values: CDR1 SNHLY, CDR2 FYNNEI. The CDR3 loop reads CASRTGHGYTF. For the CDR3, the DNA is TGTGCCAGCAGAACAGGTCATGGCTACACCTTC. The whole variable domain, remainder taken from reference TRBV2 and TRBJ1-2, is EPEVTQTPSHQVTQMGQEVILRCVPISNHLYFYWYRQILGQKVEFLVSFYNNEISEKSEIFDDQFSVERPDGSNFTLKIRSTKLEDSAMYFCASRTGHGYTFGSGTRLTVV.

CDR3 in amino acids: CASSDYRADTQYF. CDR3 coding DNA: TGCGCCAGCAGTGATTACAGGGCAGATACGCAGTATTTT. This sequence joins TRBV10-2 and TRBJ2-3; D is possibly TRBD1 (6 bases). V lost 3 bases and J lost 4, with 8 bases in between. Germline lookup yields CDR1 WSHSY and CDR2 SAAADI. The CDR3 loop spans 13 amino acids.

This CDR3 is CASSPGYRNTEAFF. The CDR3 DNA is TGTGCCAGCAGCCCAGGGTATCGGAACACTGAAGCTTTCTTT. The chain carries TRBV7-9 and TRBJ1-1; a possible D gene is TRBD1 (5 bases). This CDR3 is 14 amino acids long. Trimming cost V 5 bases and J 1 base, with 11 bases left between them. Germline lookup yields CDR1 SEHNR and CDR2 FQNEAQ (reference sequence).

This chain links TRBV7-9 with TRBJ2-1; 12 bases are a match to TRBD2. The CDR3 totals 17 residues. Germline V gene sequence: CDR1 SEHNR, CDR2 FQNEAQ (reference sequence). The ends lost 3 bases at V and 0 bases at J; junction bases unmatched: 3. Here the CDR3 DNA reads TGTGCCAGCAGCTTGACTAGCGGGAGTGTCTCCTACAATGAGCAGTTCTTC. Protein sequence: CASSLTSGSVSYNEQFF.

The rearrangement links TRBV11-1 to TRBJ2-1; 12 nucleotides align to TRBD2. Germline CDR1 is SGHAT and CDR2 is FQDESV (reference sequence). V dropped 5 bases and J dropped 8; count of bases not matched to a gene: 13. This CDR3 has 17 amino acids. The CDR3 is CASSPLLAGGLMDEQFF. In nucleotides, the CDR3 is TGTGCCAGCAGCCCTTTACTAGCGGGAGGCCTCATGGATGAGCAGTTCTTC.

The chain couples TRBV29-1 to TRBJ2-3; 9 bases are a match to TRBD2. Germline V gene lookup returns CDR1 SQVTM and CDR2 ANQGSEA. The length of the CDR3 is 14 residues. Unmatched junction bases numbered 7, after V lost 6 bases and J lost 3 bases. The CDR3 region is CSVAPSGKTDTQYF. CDR3 bases: TGCAGCGTCGCGCCTAGCGGGAAAACAGATACGCAGTATTTT.

The rearrangement links TRBV6-5 to TRBJ1-3; maybe TRBD1 (5 bases). Trimming cost V 6 bases and J 4 bases, with 13 bases left between them. The germline CDR1 and CDR2 sequences are MNHEY and SVGAGI. The CDR3 sequence is 14 residues long. The CDR3 DNA follows: TGTGCCAGCAGCTCTGGGGCGCCGGGAAACACCATATATTTT. It encodes CASSSGAPGNTIYF.

In regard to this clone: This likely comes from a read error, as the CDR3 has no conserved phenylalanine or tryptophan at its end. The gene calls are TRBV28 and TRBJ2-7, with 7 bases aligning to TRBD2. Looked up from germline, CDR1 is MDHEN and CDR2 is SYDVKM. Unmatched junction bases numbered 6, after V lost 7 bases and J lost 0 bases. The CDR3 consists of 14 residues. CDR3 residues: CASIRGGSSYEQYL. In DNA form, the CDR3 reads TGTGCCAGCATTAGGGGCGGGAGCTCCTACGAGCAGTACCTC.

The V gene is TRBV6-1, the J gene TRBJ1-5; TRBD1 might be the D (5 bases). The CDR3 is made up of 13 amino acids. In germline, CDR1 is MNHNS, CDR2 SASEGT. Deletions cut 6 bases from V and 7 bases from J, with 13 bases between. CDR3 DNA: TGTGCCAGCAGACTCGCGGGGGTCCAGCCCCAGCATTTT. Protein product: CASRLAGVQPQHF.

The chain uses TRBV7-2 and TRBJ1-1; 10 nucleotides line up with TRBD1. The CDR3 is 15 residues long. The trim removed 6 bases at V and 6 bases at J, leaving 10 bases unmatched. Germline CDR1 reads SGHTA; CDR2 reads FQGNSA. The CDR3 region has the DNA TGTGCCAGCAGGCCCTCTTCGGACAGGGGGGCTGAAGCTTTCTTT. Its translation is CASRPSSDRGAEAFF.

V gene TRBV27 combines with J gene TRBJ2-3, with D perhaps TRBD2 (5 bases). Per the germline V gene, CDR1 is MNHEY and CDR2 is SMNVEV (reference sequence). Trimming took 4 bases from V and 2 from J, leaving 10 bases between them. CDR3 length equals 14 residues. The CDR3 bases are TGTGCCAGCAGTTACGGACTCAACACAGATACGCAGTATTTT. This gives the protein CASSYGLNTDTQYF.